This TCR beta chain was retrieved from a study of blood T cell repertoires in acute mononucleosis (dated by TCRdb to 2018 to 2021). Broadly, across the study: To capture the primary response, acute-phase samples were obtained within 2 weeks of when symptoms began. In acute infection, YVL-BR-specific cells made up a mean of around 2.1% of blood CD8 T cells and GLC-BM-specific cells made up a mean of around 1.1%. The mean blood EBV load was 3.8 log10 genome copies per million B cells in acute infection and 2.6 at convalescence. Paper-wide results and their limitations: Because only a fraction of each donor's blood was analyzed, sampling error might partly explain the low overlap between acute and convalescent clonotypes. Only a few donors were included in the cohort, so group averages were based on very few individuals. In TCR repertoire selection for BRLF1 (YVL-BR), TCRalpha CDR3 motifs took on a dominant role, whereas TCRbeta played only a minimal one. Although only roughly 9.9% of unique acute clonotypes carried over into convalescence, these persisting clonotypes made up most of the response, and the remainder were seemingly replaced by new, diverse de novo clonotypes.

For TCR profiling, total RNA from at least 10,000 sorted tetramer+ CD8 T cells was reverse transcribed into cDNA. PCR amplification of CDR3 regions used primers annealing to V and J regions and added unique molecular identifiers so that templates could be tracked. TCRalpha and TCRbeta chains were profiled using the immunoSEQ platform, including its sequencing and error-correction standards. The published analysis was carried out like this. Clonal copy numbers were corrected for sequencing and PCR errors, and IMGT conventions were followed to define CDR3s. Only productive rearrangements were analyzed, using immunoSEQ Analyzer versions 2.0 and 3.0, with gene-pairing frequencies processed further in Microsoft Excel. Circos plots were used to visualize V-J pairings, and MEME together with a custom motifSearch program was used to find CDR3 motifs. The probability of generation of TCR sequences was calculated using the OLGA algorithm. A clonotype seen at both visits was called persistent, a clonotype seen only at the acute visit was called nonpersistent, and a clonotype seen only at convalescence was called de novo. An amino acid clonotype used by more than one donor was defined as a public TCR. TCRdb took over this immuneACCESS table, retaining in-frame rearrangements with V and J assigned. Such tables are incomplete; in checked studies, under half of the missing clones stem from an unresolved V gene, and the remainder is unexplained. V and J calls and clone size follow that table, whereas D and trimming were derived from the DNA. This sample is represented by 7,800 or so clones; 20% to 30% of them were singletons. Clones ranked in the top ten supply around 28% of the sample.

The time point label, as the study defines it: acute infectious mononucleosis, at clinical presentation within 2 weeks of symptom onset (visit 1). Over the course of primary infection, this study followed CD8 T cell responses against two immunodominant EBV epitopes, BRLF1 109 (YVL-BR) and BMLF1 280 (GLC-BM). Primary EBV infection was taken to be indicated by a positive serum heterophile antibody test and EBV viral capsid antigen-specific IgM. As a first step, magnetic positive selection (MACS) was used to enrich total CD8 T cells from the PBMCs. A FACSAria III was used to sort live CD3+ CD8+ tetramer+ cells to over 95% purity. Cells were sorted with a PE-conjugated tetramer loaded with the BRLF1 109-117 peptide. After tetramer sorting, TCR repertoires of EBV epitope-specific CD8 T cells were deep-sequenced directly ex vivo at acute infection and at convalescence. Donors were three people aged roughly 18 to 29 with clinical acute infectious mononucleosis and laboratory evidence of primary EBV infection. Heparinized peripheral blood was collected once when donors presented clinically with mononucleosis symptoms and a second time roughly 6 months afterward. Ficoll-Paque density gradient centrifugation was used to isolate PBMCs.

Inclusive of the bounding cysteine and phenylalanine, the CDR3 is 16 residues long. Here the CDR3 DNA is all that survives: 48 bases in frame from base 1. Compared with germline, V lacks 5 bases and J lacks 8 bases; bases without a gene match: 15. CDR1 and CDR2 are read off the germline V gene as LGHNA and YNFKEQ. Concerning this clone itself: Base qualities are not recorded, but no much larger clone differs from it by a single base.

The chain uses TRBV4-2 and TRBJ2-5; a stretch of 9 junction bases matches TRBD1. The TCR originated in a woman aged 18-29 years with infectious mononucleosis caused by EBV. Sequenced material: EBV YVL epitope tetramer+ CD8+ T cells sorted from PBMCs, taken during acute infectious mononucleosis. Reading the label with the study, this specimen's cell subset or site is: CD8 T cells binding a tetramer with EBV BRLF1 109-117 peptide (YVL-BR). The DNA reads as follows: TGTGCCAGCAGCTTCGGCGGGACAGGGTCTGGGGAAACCCAGTACTTC. This is translated as CASSFGGTGSGETQYF.